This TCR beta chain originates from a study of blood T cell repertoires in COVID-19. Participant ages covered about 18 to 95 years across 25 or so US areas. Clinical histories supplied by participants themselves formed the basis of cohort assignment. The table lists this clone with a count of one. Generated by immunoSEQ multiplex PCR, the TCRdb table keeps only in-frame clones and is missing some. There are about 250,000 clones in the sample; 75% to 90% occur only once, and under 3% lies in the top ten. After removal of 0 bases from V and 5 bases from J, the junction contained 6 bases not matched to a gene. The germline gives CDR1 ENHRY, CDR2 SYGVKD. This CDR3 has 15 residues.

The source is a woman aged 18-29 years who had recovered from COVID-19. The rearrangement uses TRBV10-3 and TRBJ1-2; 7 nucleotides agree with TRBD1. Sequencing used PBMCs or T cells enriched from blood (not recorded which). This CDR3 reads CAISESRQGLYGYTF. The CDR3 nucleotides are TGTGCCATCAGTGAGTCGAGACAGGGTTTGTATGGCTACACCTTC.